This T cell receptor (beta chain) was found in a study of lymphopenia after photon versus proton radiotherapy. With 3 bases clipped from V and 10 bases from J, the junction kept 10 bases outside the gene matches. The germline V gene has CDR1 SGHRS and CDR2 YFSETQ. The CDR3 is 14 amino acids. Generated by immunoSEQ multiplex PCR, the TCRdb table keeps only in-frame clones and is missing some. The profile shows about 26,000 clones, around 85% of them singletons. The receptor's source is a man under 40 with gastric cancer. The sequencing used peripheral blood, collected from a patient treated with photon-based radiotherapy. The chain has TRBV5-1 and TRBJ2-7; 10 bases line up with TRBD1. CDR3 DNA: TGCGCCAGCAGCTCTCCGGGACAGGGGAAGTACCAGTACTTC. Its protein product is CASSSPGQGKYQYF.